Reported below is one T cell receptor (beta chain). Produced via immunoSEQ multiplex PCR; TCRdb's table is partial and in-frame only. The table lists 10,000 to 13,000 clones, 86% of them singletons. The germline V and J ends were trimmed by 1 base and 0 bases, with 7 bases remaining between them. This CDR3 comprises 15 residues. Germline V gene sequence: CDR1 SGHVS, CDR2 FQNEAQ. The sample originates from a study of T cells after posttransplantation cyclophosphamide. Cyclophosphamide on days +3 and +4 followed busulfan-fludarabine conditioning and a marrow graft. The starting material was CD4+ T cells sorted from PBMCs, obtained after allogeneic stem cell transplant with posttransplant cyclophosphamide. This rearrangement joins TRBV7-8 to TRBJ1-5, with unresolved D. The receptor was derived from a young adult male patient who received an allogeneic stem cell transplant from a related donor, was CMV-positive, and had acute GVHD only. Some T cells could come from the graft donor. The CDR3 DNA sequence: TGTGCCAGCAGCTTAGGGGCCCATAGCAATCAGCCCCAGCATTTT. This gives the protein CASSLGAHSNQPQHF.